This T cell receptor (beta chain) came from a study of cytomegalovirus exposure and HLA in healthy donors (dated by TCRdb to 2017 to 2019). General notes on the study: According to a later analysis, the roughly 130 validation repertoires were produced on the same platform as the roughly 600 repertoires of the first cohort. The study was designed to test whether signatures of past pathogen exposure could be identified by cataloging public T cell receptors. Along with the 666-subject first cohort, a separate validation cohort of over a hundred different subjects was used. The study combined high-throughput TCR immunosequencing, statistical association of individual TCRs with disease status, and machine learning to predict cytomegalovirus infection status.

Library generation was performed with the immunoSEQ multiplex PCR assay. In the source study's methods: To diagnose cytomegalovirus status from the catalog of TCR beta chain sequences, a statistical classification framework was built. Entries here come from immuneACCESS through TCRdb and include only in-frame sequences with V and J called. Some clones fail to appear in such tables; in the studies checked, an unresolved V gene covers under half of the shortfall, and the cause of the remainder is unknown. V and J calls and clone size are those listed in that table; D and trimming were worked out from the DNA. The sample table shows under 400,000 clones, and around 86% are seen once. The ten largest clones take up roughly 0.82% of the sample. Separate from the roughly 700-subject first cohort, the validation cohort of about 130 subjects was the group to which the donors belonged. Overall results and qualifications from the work: The study gave a list of some 150 TCR beta chains associated with cytomegalovirus. In a later analysis, TCRs clustered in the first cohort were found to also tend to co-occur in the approximately 120 validation repertoires, with around 94% of cluster scores above 0. Most TCR sequences were seen in very few donors, while some public TCRs were found in many individuals. The validation cohort had no HLA typing available for a later analysis, so co-occurrence within that cohort was assessed over all 120 or so repertoires. The authors suggested that the approach could potentially be extended to other disease states and immunological phenotypes. The classifier was reported to diagnose cytomegalovirus status with high specificity and sensitivity in both the original and validation cohorts. In vitro tests confirmed that three of the cytomegalovirus-associated TCR beta chains recognize cytomegalovirus antigens.

CDR1 and CDR2 (MNHNY, SVGAGI) derive from the germline V gene (reference sequence). Including the terminal cysteine and phenylalanine, the CDR3 comprises 16 residues. Left in the record is the CDR3 DNA by itself, 48 bases read in frame from the first base. V loses 0 bases at its end and J loses 1 base; junction bases beyond the gene matches: 5. A note on this clone: The clone's antigen remains unknown. No base qualities exist here, and no much larger clone lies one base off it.

In this chain, TRBV6-6 is recombined with TRBJ2-7; the central 8 bases match TRBD1. Sequencing used PBMCs. The TCR was taken from a woman younger than 35 in good health and CMV-seronegative. The DNA reads as follows: TGTGCCAGCAGTTACTCGATCCAGGGGGCGTCCTACGAGCAGTACTTC. Its protein reads: CASSYSIQGASYEQYF.